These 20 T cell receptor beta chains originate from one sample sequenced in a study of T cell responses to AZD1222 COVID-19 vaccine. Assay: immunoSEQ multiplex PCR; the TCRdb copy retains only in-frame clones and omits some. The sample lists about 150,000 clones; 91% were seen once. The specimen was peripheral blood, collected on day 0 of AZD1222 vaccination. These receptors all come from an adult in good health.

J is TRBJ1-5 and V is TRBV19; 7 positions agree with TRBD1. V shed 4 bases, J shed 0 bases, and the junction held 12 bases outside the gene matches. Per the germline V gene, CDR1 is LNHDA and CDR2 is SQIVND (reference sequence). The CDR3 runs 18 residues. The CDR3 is CASSKGQKNRDSNQPQHF. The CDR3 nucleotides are TGTGCCAGTAGTAAGGGACAGAAAAACAGGGATAGCAATCAGCCCCAGCATTTT.

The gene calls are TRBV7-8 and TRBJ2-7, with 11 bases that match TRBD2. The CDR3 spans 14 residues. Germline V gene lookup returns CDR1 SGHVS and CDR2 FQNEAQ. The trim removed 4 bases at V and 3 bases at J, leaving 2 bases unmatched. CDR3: CASSWTSGYYEQYF. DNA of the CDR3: TGTGCCAGCAGCTGGACTAGCGGGTACTACGAGCAGTACTTC.

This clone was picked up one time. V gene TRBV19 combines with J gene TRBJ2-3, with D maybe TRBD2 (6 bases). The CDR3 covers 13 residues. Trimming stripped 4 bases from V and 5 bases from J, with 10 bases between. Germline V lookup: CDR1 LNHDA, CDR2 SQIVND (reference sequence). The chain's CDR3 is CASSSVGGDTQYF. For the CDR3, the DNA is TGTGCCAGTAGTAGTGTGGGGGGAGATACGCAGTATTTT.

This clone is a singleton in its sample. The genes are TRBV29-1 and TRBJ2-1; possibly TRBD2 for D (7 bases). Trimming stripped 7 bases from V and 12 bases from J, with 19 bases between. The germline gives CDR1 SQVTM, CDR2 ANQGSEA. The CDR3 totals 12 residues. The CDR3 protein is CSAEGRETGQFF. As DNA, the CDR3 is TGCAGCGCCGAAGGGCGGGAGACAGGGCAGTTCTTC.

The CDR3 sequence is CASSPGLAAGNYEQYF. The CDR3 nucleotides are TGTGCCAGCAGCCCCGGTTTAGCCGCGGGGAATTACGAGCAGTACTTC. The chain joins TRBV3-1 (or the pseudogene TRBV3-2) to TRBJ2-7; possibly TRBD2 for D (6 bases). The length of the CDR3 is 16 residues. Germline CDR1 reads LGHDT; CDR2 reads YNNKEL (reference sequence). V shed 4 bases and J shed 4 bases, with 20 bases lying between them.

CDR3 amino acids: CASSPLTRYEQFF. CDR3 DNA sequence: TGTGCCAGCAGCCCCCTGACTAGATATGAGCAGTTCTTC. The chain combines TRBV3-1 (or the pseudogene TRBV3-2) with TRBJ2-1; TRBD2 might be the D (6 bases). The CDR3 loop spans 13 amino acids. Germline V gives CDR1 LGHDT, CDR2 YNNKEL (reference sequence). Trimming pared 4 bases from V and 8 bases from J, leaving 12 bases between.

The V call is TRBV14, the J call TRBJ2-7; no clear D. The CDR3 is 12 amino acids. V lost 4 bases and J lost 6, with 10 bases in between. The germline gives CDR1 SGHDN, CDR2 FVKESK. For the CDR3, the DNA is TGTGCCAGCAGCCTTTCTGAGGTCGAGCAGTACTTC. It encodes CASSLSEVEQYF.

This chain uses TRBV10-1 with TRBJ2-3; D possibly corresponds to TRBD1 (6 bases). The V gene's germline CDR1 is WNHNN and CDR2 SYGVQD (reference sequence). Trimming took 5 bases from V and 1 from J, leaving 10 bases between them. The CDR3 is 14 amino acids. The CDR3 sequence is CASSPNRGTDTQYF. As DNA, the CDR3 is TGCGCCAGCAGTCCGAACAGGGGCACAGATACGCAGTATTTT.

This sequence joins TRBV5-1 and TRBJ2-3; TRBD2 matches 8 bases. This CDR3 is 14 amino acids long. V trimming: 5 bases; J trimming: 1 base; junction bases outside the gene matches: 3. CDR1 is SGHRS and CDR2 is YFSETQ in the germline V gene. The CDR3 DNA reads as TGCGCCAGCAGGATGACTAGCGGCACAGATACGCAGTATTTT. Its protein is CASRMTSGTDTQYF.

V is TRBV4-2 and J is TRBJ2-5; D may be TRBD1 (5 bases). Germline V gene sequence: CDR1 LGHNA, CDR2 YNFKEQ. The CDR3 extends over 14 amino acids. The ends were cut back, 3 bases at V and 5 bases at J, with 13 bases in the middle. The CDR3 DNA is TGTGCCAGCAGCCAGGGTCAGGGTGAGGAGACCCAGTACTTC. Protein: CASSQGQGEETQYF.

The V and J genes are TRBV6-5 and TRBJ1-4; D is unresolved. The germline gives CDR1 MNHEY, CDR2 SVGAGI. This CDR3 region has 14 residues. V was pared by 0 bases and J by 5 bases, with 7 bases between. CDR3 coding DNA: TGTGCCAGCAGTTACTCCCAGGAGAATGAAAAACTGTTTTTT. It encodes CASSYSQENEKLFF.

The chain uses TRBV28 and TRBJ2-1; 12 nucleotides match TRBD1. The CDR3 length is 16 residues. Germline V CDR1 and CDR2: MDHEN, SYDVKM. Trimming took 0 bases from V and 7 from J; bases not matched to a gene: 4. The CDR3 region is CASSLWGTGGFNEQFF. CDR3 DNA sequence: TGTGCCAGCAGTTTATGGGGGACAGGGGGCTTTAATGAGCAGTTCTTC.

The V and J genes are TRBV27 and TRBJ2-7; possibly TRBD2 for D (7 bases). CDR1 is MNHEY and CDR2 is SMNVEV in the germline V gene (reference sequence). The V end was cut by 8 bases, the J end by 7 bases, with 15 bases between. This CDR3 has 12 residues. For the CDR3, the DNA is TGTGCCAGCTTCGCGGGGGCTGGTGAGCAGTACTTC. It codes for CASFAGAGEQYF.

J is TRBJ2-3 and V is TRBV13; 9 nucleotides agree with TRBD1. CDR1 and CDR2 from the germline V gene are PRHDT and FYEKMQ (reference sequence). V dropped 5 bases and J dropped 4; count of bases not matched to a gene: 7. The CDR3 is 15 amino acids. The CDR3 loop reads CASSQDRGLSDTQYF. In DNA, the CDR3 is TGTGCCAGCAGCCAGGACAGGGGTCTCTCAGATACGCAGTATTTT. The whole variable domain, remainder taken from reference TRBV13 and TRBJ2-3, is AAGVIQSPRHLIKEKRETATLKCYPIPRHDTVYWYQQGPGQDPQFLISFYEKMQSDKGSIPDRFSAQQFSDYHSELNMSSLELGDSALYFCASSQDRGLSDTQYFGPGTRLTVL.

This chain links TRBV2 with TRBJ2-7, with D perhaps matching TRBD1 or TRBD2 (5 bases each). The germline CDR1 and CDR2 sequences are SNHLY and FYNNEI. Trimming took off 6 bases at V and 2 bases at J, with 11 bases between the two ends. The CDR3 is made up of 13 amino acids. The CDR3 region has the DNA TGTGCCAGCAGAGGGACGGCCGCCTACGAGCAGTACTTC. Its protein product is CASRGTAAYEQYF.

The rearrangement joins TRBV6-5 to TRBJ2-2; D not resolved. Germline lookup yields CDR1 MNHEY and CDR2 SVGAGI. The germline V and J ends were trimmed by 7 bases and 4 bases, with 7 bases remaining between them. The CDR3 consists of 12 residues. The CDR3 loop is CASTASTGELFF. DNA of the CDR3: TGTGCCAGCACAGCGAGCACCGGGGAGCTGTTTTTT.

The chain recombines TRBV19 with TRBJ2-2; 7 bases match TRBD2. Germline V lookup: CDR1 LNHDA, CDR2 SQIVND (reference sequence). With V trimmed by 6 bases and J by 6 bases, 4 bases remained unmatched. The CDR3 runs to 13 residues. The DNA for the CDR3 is TGTGCCAGTAGGAGGCGGGAGTCCGGGGAGCTGTTTTTT. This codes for CASRRRESGELFF. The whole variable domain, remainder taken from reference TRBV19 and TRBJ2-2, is DGGITQSPKYLFRKEGQNVTLSCEQNLNHDAMYWYRQDPGQGLRLIYYSQIVNDFQKGDIAEGYSVSREKKESFPLTVTSAQKNPTAFYLCASRRRESGELFFGEGSRLTVL.

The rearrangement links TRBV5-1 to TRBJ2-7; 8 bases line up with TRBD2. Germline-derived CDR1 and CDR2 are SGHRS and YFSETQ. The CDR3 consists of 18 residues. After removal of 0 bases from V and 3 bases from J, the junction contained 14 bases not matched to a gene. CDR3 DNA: TGCGCCAGCAGCTTGGGACCCCTGGCGCGGGGGGAACTCTACGAGCAGTACTTC. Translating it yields CASSLGPLARGELYEQYF.

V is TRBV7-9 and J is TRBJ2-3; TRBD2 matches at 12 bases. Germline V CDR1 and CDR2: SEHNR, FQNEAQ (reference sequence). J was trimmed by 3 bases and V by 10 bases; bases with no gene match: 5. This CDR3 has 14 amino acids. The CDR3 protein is CATLTSGSTDTQYF. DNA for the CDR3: TGTGCCACCTTGACTAGCGGGAGTACAGATACGCAGTATTTT.

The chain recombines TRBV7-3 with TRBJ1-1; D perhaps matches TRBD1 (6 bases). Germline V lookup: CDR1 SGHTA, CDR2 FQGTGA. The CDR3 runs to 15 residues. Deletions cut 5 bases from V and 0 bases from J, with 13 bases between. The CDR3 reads CASSAQTGLNTEAFF. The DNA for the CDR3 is TGTGCCAGCAGCGCGCAAACAGGGTTGAACACTGAAGCTTTCTTT.